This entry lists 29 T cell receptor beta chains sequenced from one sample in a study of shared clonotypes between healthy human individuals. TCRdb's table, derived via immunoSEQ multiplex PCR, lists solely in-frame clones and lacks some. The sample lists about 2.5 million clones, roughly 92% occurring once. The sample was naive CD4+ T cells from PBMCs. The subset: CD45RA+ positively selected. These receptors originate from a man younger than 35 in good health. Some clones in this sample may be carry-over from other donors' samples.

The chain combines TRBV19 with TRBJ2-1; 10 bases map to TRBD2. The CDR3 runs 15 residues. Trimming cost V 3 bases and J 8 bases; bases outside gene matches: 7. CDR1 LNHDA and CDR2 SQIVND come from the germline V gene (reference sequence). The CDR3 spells CASSMTSGSIYEQFF. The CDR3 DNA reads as TGTGCCAGTAGTATGACTAGCGGGTCGATCTATGAGCAGTTCTTC.

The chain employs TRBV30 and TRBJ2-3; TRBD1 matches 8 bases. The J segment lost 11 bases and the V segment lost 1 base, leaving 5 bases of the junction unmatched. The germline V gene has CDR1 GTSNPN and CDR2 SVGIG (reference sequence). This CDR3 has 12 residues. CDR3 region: CAWSAGQGGQYF. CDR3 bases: TGTGCCTGGAGTGCCGGACAGGGCGGGCAGTATTTT.

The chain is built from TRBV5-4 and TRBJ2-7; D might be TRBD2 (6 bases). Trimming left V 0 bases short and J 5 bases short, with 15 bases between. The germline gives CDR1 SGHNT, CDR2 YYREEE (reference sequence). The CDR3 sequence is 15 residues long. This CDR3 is CASSLGSPGDDEQYF. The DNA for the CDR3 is TGTGCCAGCAGCTTGGGGAGCCCGGGGGACGACGAGCAGTACTTC. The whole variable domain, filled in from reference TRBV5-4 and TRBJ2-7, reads ETGVTQSPTHLIKTRGQQVTLRCSSQSGHNTVSWYQQALGQGPQFIFQYYREEENGRGNFPPRFSGLQFPNYSSELNVNALELDDSALYLCASSLGSPGDDEQYFGPGTRLTVT.

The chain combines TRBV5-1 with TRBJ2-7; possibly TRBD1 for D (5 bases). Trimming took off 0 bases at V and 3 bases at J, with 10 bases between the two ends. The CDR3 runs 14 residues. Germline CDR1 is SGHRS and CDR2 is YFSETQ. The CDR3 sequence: CASSLDQGFYEQYF. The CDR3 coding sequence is TGCGCCAGCAGCTTGGACCAGGGTTTCTACGAGCAGTACTTC.

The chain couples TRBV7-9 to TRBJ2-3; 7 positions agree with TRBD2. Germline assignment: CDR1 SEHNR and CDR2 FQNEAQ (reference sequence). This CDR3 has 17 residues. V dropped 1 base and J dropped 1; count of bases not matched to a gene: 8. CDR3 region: CASSLGASSGRTDTQYF. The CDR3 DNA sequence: TGTGCCAGCAGCTTAGGGGCCTCTAGCGGACGCACAGATACGCAGTATTTT.

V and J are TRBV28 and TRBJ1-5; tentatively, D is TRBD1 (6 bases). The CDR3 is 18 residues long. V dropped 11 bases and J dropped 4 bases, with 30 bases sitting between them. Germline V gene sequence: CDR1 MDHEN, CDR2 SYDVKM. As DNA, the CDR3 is TGTGCCGGCGAAGGGGGACATCGGGGCGCGCCCAATAATCAGCCCCAGCATTTT. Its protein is CAGEGGHRGAPNNQPQHF.

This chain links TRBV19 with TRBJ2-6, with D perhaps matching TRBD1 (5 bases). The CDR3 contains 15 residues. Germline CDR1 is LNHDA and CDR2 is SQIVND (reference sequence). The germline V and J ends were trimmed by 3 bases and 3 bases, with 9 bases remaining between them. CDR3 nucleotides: TGTGCCAGTAGTATGGTGGGGCTTGGGGCCAACGTCCTGACTTTC. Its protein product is CASSMVGLGANVLTF.

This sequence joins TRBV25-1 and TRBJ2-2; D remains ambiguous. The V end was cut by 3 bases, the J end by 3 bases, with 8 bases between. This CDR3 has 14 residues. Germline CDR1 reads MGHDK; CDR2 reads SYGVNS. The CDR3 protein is CASSDEGYTGELFF. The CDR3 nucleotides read TGTGCCAGCAGTGACGAAGGGTACACCGGGGAGCTGTTTTTT.

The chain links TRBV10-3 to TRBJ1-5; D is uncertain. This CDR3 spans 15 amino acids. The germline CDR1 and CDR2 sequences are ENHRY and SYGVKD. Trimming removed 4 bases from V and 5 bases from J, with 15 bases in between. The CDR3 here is CAISGSREPDQPQHF. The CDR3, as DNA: TGTGCCATCAGTGGTTCAAGGGAGCCGGATCAGCCCCAGCATTTT.

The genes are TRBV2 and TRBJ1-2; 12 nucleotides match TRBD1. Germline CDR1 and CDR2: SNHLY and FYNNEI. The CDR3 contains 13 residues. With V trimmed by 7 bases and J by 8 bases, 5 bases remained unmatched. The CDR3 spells CASNLGTGGGYTF. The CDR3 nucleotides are TGTGCCAGCAATTTAGGGACAGGGGGCGGCTACACCTTC.

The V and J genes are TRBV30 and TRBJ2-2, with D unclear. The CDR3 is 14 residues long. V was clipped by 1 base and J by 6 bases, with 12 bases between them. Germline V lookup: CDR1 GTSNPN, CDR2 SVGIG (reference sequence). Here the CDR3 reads CAWSGARLAGELFF. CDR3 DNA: TGTGCCTGGAGTGGGGCTAGGTTGGCCGGGGAGCTGTTTTTT.

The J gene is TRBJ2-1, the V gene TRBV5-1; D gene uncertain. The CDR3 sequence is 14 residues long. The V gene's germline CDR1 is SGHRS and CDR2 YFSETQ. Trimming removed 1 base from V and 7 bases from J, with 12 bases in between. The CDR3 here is CASSLSVSRNEQFF. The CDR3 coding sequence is TGCGCCAGCAGCTTGTCAGTTAGTCGAAATGAGCAGTTCTTC.

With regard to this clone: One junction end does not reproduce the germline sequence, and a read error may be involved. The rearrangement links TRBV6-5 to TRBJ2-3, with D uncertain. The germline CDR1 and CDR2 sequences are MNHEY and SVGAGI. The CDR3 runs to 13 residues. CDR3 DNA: TGTGCCAGCAGTTACTCGAGTGGGCAAGCCCGGCATTTT. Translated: CASSYSSGQARHF.

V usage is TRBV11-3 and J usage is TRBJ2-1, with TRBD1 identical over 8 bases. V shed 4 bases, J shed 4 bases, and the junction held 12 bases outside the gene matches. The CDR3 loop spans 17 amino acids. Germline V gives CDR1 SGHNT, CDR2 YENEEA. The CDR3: CASSSKTGGTLYNEQFF. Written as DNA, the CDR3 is TGTGCCAGCAGCTCAAAAACAGGGGGAACTTTATACAATGAGCAGTTCTTC.

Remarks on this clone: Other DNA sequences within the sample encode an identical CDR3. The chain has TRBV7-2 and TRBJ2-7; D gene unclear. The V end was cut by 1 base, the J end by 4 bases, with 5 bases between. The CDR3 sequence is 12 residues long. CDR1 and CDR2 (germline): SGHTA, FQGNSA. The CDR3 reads CASSLVGYEQYF. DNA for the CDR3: TGTGCCAGCAGCTTAGTGGGGTACGAGCAGTACTTC. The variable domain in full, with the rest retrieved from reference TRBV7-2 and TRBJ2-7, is GAGVSQSPSNKVTEKGKDVELRCDPISGHTALYWYRQSLGQGLEFLIYFQGNSAPDKSGLPSDRFSAERTGGSVSTLTIQRTQQEDSAVYLCASSLVGYEQYFGPGTRLTVT.

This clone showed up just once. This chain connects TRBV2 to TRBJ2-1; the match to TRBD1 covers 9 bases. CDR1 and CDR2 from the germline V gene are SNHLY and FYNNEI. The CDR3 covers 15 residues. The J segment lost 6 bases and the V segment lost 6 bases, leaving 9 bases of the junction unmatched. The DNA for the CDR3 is TGTGCCAGCAGGACGGGACAGGGCAACTCCAATGAGCAGTTCTTC. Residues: CASRTGQGNSNEQFF.

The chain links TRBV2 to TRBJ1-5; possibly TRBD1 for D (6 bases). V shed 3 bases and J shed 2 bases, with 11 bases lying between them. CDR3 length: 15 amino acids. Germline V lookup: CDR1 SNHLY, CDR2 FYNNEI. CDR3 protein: CASSDAGGGNQPQHF. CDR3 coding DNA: TGTGCCAGCAGTGACGCGGGGGGCGGCAATCAGCCCCAGCATTTT.

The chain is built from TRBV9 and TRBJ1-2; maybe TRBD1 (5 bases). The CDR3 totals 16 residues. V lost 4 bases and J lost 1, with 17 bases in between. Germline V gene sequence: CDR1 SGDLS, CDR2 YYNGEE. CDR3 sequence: CASSHGANRINYGYTF. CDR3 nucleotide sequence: TGTGCCAGCAGCCACGGGGCGAATCGGATTAACTATGGCTACACCTTC.

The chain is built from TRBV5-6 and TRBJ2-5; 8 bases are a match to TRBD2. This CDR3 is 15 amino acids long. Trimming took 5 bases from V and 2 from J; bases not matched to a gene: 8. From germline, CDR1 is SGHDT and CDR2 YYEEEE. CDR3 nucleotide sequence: TGTGCCAGCAGTCCGGTAGCGGGAAATCAAGAGACCCAGTACTTC. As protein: CASSPVAGNQETQYF.

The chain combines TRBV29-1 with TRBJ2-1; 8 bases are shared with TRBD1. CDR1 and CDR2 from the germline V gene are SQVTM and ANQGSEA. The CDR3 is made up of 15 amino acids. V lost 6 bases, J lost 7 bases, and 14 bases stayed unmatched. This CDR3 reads CSVGRDRRNQNEQFF. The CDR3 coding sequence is TGCAGCGTGGGACGGGACAGGAGAAACCAAAATGAGCAGTTCTTC.

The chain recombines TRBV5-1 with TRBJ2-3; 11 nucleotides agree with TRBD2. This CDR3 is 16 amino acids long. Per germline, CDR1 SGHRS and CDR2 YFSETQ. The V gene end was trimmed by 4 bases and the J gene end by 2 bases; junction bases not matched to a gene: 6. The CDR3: CASSPLLAGDTDTQYF. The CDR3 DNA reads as TGCGCCAGCAGCCCCCTACTAGCGGGGGACACAGATACGCAGTATTTT. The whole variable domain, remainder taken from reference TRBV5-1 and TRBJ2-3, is KAGVTQTPRYLIKTRGQQVTLSCSPISGHRSVSWYQQTPGQGLQFLFEYFSETQRNKGNFPGRFSGRQFSNSRSEMNVSTLELGDSALYLCASSPLLAGDTDTQYFGPGTRLTVL.

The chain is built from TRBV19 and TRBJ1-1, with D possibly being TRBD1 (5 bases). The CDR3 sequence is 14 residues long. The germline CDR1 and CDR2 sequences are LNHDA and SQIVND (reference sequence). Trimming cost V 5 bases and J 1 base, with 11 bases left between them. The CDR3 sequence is CASSLRVRNTEAFF. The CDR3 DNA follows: TGTGCCAGTAGTCTCAGGGTAAGGAACACTGAAGCTTTCTTT.

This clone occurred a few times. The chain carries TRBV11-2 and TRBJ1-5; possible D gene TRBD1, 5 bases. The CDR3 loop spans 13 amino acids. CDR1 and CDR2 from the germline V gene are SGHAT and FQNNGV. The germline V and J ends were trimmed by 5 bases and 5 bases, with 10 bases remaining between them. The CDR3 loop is CASSGTEDQPQHF. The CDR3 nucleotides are TGTGCCAGCAGCGGGACTGAGGATCAGCCCCAGCATTTT.

For the CDR3, the DNA is TGTGCCAGCAGCCGGGAGGGGGGACGGCCCTACAATGAGCAGTTCTTC. Translating gives CASSREGGRPYNEQFF. The chain uses TRBV28 and TRBJ2-1; 8 bases are a match to TRBD2. V lost 6 bases to trimming and J lost 2 bases; unmatched junction nucleotides: 9. This CDR3 comprises 16 residues. The germline gives CDR1 MDHEN, CDR2 SYDVKM.

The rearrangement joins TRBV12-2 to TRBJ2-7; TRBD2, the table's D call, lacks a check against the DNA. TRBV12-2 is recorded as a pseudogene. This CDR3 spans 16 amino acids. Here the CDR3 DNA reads TGTGCAAGTCGTTCGAAATTGGGGGGAGGGCCCTACGAGCAGTACTTC. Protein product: CASRSKLGGGPYEQYF.

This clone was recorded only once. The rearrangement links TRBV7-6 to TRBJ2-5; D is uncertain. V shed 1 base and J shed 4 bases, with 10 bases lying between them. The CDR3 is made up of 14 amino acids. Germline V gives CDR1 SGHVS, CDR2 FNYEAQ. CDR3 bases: TGTGCCAGCAGCTTAGTTACGGCGGTAGAGACCCAGTACTTC. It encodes CASSLVTAVETQYF.

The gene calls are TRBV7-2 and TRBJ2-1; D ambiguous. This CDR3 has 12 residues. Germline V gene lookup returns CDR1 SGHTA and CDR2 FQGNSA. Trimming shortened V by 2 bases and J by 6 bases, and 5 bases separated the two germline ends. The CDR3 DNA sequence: TGTGCCAGCAGCTTATTGTCCAATGAGCAGTTCTTC. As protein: CASSLLSNEQFF.

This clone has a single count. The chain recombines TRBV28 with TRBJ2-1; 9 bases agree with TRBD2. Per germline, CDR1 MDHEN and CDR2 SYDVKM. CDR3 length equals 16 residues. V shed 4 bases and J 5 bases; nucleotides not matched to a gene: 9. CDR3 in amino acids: CASSSPAGGWDNEQFF. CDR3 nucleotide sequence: TGTGCCAGCAGTTCTCCAGCGGGAGGCTGGGACAATGAGCAGTTCTTC.

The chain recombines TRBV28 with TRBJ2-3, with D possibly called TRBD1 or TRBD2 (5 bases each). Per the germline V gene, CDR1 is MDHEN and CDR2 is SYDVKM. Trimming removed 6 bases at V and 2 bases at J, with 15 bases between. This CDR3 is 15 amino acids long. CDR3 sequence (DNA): TGTGCCAGCAGCCGAGTGGGGGTGTCCACAGATACGCAGTATTTT. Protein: CASSRVGVSTDTQYF.